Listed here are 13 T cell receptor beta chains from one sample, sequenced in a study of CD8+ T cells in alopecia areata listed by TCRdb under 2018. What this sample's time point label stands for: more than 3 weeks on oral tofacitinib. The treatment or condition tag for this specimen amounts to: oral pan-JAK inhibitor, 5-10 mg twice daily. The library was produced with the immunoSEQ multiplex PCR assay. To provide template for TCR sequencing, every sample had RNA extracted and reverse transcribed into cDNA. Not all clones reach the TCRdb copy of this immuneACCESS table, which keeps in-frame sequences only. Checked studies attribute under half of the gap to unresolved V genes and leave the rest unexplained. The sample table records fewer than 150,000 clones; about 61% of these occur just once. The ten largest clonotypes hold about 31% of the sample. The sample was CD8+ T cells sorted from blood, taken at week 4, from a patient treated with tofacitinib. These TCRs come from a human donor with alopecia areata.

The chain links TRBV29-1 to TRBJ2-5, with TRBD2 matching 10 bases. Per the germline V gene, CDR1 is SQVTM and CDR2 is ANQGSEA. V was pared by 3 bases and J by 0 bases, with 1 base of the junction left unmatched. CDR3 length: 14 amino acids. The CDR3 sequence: CSVDSGGYQETQYF. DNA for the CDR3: TGCAGCGTTGATAGCGGGGGGTACCAAGAGACCCAGTACTTC.

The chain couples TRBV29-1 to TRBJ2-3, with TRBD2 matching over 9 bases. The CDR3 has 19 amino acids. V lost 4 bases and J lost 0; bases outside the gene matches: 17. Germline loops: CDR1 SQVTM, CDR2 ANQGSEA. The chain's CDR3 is CSVVLAGHYPSPSTDTQYF. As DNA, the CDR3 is TGCAGCGTTGTCCTAGCGGGGCACTACCCATCTCCTAGCACAGATACGCAGTATTTT.

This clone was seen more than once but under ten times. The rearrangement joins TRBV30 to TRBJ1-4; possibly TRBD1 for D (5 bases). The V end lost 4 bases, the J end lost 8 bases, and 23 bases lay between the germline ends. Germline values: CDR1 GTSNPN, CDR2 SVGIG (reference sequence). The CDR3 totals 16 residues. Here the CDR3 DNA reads TGTGCCTGGACCGGTGGGATAACGGGGCCTCAGGAAAAACTGTTTTTT. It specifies CAWTGGITGPQEKLFF.

In DNA, the CDR3 is TGTGCCAGCAGCGTAGCTGGGACCCCCATCTACAATGAGCAGTTCTTC. It specifies CASSVAGTPIYNEQFF. This chain joins TRBV9 and TRBJ2-1; D could derive from TRBD1 or TRBD2 (5 bases each). The CDR3 spans 16 residues. Trimming cost V 0 bases and J 3 bases, with 13 bases left between them. Looked up from germline, CDR1 is SGDLS and CDR2 is YYNGEE.

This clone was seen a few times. Here the CDR3 DNA reads TGCGCCAGCAGCCAGGAACCGGGGCCAAGCTCCTACGAGCAGTACTTC. Protein: CASSQEPGPSSYEQYF. The chain combines TRBV4-3 with TRBJ2-7, with D perhaps being TRBD1 or TRBD2 (5 bases each). The CDR3 sequence is 16 residues long. Germline values: CDR1 LGHNA, CDR2 YSLEER. Between the trimmed V and J ends, which lost 3 bases and 0 bases, there was a span of 15 bases.

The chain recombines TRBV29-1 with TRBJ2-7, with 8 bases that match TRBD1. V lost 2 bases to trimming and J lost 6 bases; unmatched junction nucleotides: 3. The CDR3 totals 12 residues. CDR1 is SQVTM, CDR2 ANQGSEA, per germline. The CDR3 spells CSVETDRVEQYF. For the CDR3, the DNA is TGCAGCGTTGAAACGGACAGGGTCGAGCAGTACTTC.

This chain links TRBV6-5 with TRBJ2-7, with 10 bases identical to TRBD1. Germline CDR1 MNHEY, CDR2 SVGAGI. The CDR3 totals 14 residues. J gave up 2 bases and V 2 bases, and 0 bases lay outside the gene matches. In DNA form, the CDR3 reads TGTGCCAGCAGTTACGGGACAGGGGCCTACGAGCAGTACTTC. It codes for CASSYGTGAYEQYF.

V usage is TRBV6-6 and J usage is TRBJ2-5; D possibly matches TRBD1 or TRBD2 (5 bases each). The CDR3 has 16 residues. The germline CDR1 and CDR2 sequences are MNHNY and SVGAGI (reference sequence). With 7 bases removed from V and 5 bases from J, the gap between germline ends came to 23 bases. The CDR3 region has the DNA TGTGCCAGCACCACCCGAGGGGATCCTTCGGGGGAGACCCAGTACTTC. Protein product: CASTTRGDPSGETQYF.

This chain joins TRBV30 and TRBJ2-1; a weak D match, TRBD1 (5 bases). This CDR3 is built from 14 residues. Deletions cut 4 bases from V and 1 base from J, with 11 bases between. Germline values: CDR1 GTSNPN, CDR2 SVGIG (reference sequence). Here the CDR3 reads CAWTYKGSYNEQFF. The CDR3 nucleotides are TGTGCCTGGACTTACAAGGGGTCCTACAATGAGCAGTTCTTC.

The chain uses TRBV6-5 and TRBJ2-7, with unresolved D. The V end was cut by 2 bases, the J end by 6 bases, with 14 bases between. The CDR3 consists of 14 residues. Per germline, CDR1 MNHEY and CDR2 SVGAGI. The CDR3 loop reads CASSYSPFLLEQYF. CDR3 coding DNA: TGTGCCAGCAGTTACAGCCCATTCCTCCTCGAGCAGTACTTC.

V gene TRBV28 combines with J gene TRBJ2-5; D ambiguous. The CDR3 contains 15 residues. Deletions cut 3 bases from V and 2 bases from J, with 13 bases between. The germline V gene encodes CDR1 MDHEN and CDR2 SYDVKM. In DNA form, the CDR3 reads TGTGCCAGCAGTTTCTCCAGTGAGGAACAAGAGACCCAGTACTTC. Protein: CASSFSSEEQETQYF.

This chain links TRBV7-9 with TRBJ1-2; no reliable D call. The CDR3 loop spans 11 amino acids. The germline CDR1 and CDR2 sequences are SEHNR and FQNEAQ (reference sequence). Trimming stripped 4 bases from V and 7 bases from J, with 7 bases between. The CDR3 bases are TGTGCCAGCAGCTCCGGCCCTGGCTACACCTTC. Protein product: CASSSGPGYTF. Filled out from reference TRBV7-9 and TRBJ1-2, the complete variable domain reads DTGVSQNPRHKITKRGQNVTFRCDPISEHNRLYWYRQTLGQGPEFLTYFQNEAQLEKSRLLSDRFSAERPKGSFSTLEIQRTEQGDSAMYLCASSSGPGYTFGSGTRLTVV.

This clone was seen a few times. DNA of the CDR3: TGTGCCTGGAACACGCTGGCGGGTCTTGAAAAACTGTTTTTT. Protein sequence: CAWNTLAGLEKLFF. This chain connects TRBV30 to TRBJ1-4, with D hard to call. V lost 4 bases, J lost 7 bases, and 16 bases lay in between. The CDR3 extends over 14 amino acids. Germline V gene sequence: CDR1 GTSNPN, CDR2 SVGIG (reference sequence).